This T cell receptor beta chain was identified during a study of CD8+CD57+ T cells in acquired aplastic anemia. Study at large: Sorted CD4+ and CD8+ cells yielded DNA averaging around 3.2 ug. Mean read depth for CD4+ cells from healthy donors was 9 million to 13 million.

There are many counts of this clonotype. The antigen remains unidentified. Using genomic DNA as the template, TCR beta VDJ and CDR3 profiling was carried out. TCRdb analysed the reads with MiXCR anew, one entry per CDR3 protein. The sample contains 130,000 or so distinct CDR3 sequences, more than 35% of which appear only once. Between the trimmed V and J ends, which lost 2 bases and 0 bases, there was a span of 17 bases. The CDR3 extends over 18 amino acids. From germline, CDR1 is SGHRS and CDR2 YFSETQ. Study results and caveats: Patients and controls shared some 29 CD8+ CDR3 sequences, which appeared highly expressed in patients and within their immunodominant clones. Patients and controls were not found to differ significantly in CD8+ Simpson's diversity.

This receptor was identified in a human donor in good health, serving as a control. The V gene is TRBV5-1, the J gene TRBJ2-2; D might be TRBD1 or TRBD2, each matching 5 bases. Sequenced sample: sorted CD4+, CD8+, or CD8+CD57+ T cells (not recorded which) from PBMCs. The chain's CDR3 is CASSFGGAGRPNTGELFF. The CDR3 DNA reads as TGCGCCAGCAGCTTTGGTGGGGCGGGTAGACCGAACACCGGGGAGCTGTTTTTT. Filled out from reference TRBV5-1 and TRBJ2-2, the complete variable domain reads KAGVTQTPRYLIKTRGQQVTLSCSPISGHRSVSWYQQTPGQGLQFLFEYFSETQRNKGNFPGRFSGRQFSNSRSEMNVSTLELGDSALYLCASSFGGAGRPNTGELFFGEGSRLTVL.